The present T cell receptor (beta chain) was sequenced within a study of T cell responses to AZD1222 COVID-19 vaccine (dated by TCRdb to 2020 to 2023). Context from the whole study: TCR sequencing covered over 230 trial participants: 207 given two doses of AZD1222 and some 25 given two doses of MenACWY control vaccine. Trial participants were enrolled by age into subgroups of 18-55, 56-69 and 70-plus years, and around 150, 28 and 57 TCR-sequenced participants, respectively, were included in these subgroups.

The V end loses 5 bases and the J end loses 2 bases, and a stretch of 11 bases separates them. Based on the germline V gene, the CDR1 and CDR2 sequences are KGHDR and SFDVKD. Including the terminal cysteine and phenylalanine, the CDR3 comprises 14 residues. Only the CDR3 part of the read is kept: 42 bases, read in frame from the first base. Points the paper makes about the study in general: Conclusions about previously exposed vaccinees are limited, since just a handful of AZD1222 recipients were seropositive for SARS-CoV-2 at baseline. After two AZD1222 doses, spike-specific TCR breadth and depth were significantly higher than at day 0 and than in MenACWY recipients. The whole spike protein was spanned by vaccine-associated CD4 TCRs, and dominant responses were seen in regions 160-218 and 743-854. The 56-69-year group was small, and its depth increase did not reach significance, likely because of low power. Reportedly, close to half of the unique spike-specific TCRs recognized epitopes lying outside the regions that are mutated in the B.1.351 and B.1.1.7 variants. Because no day 14 peak-response samples were available, repertoires were characterized only after the peak T cell response. Participants were mostly white British and included more females than males, and it was suggested by the authors that clonal diversity may have been underestimated.

The CDR3 regions of human TCRbeta chains were subjected to immunosequencing. The authors' analysis ran thus. TCRs in the repertoires were matched against a reference library of SARS-CoV-2-specific TCRs that had been generated with the MIRA antigen-specificity platform. Breadth was defined as the fraction of unique TCRs that were SARS-CoV-2-associated, and depth was defined as the fraction of total T cells that were SARS-CoV-2-associated. Each spike-specific TCR was assigned to its reactive spike region and to a CD4 or CD8 class using the MIRA data. Log10-transformed breadth and depth values were compared by one-way ANOVA with Sidak's multiple comparisons tests. In TCRdb, the immuneACCESS table is reduced to in-frame sequences with V and J assigned. These tables do not hold every clone; where another copy was compared, an unresolved V gene accounts for under half, and the others remain unexplained. Clonal size and the V and J genes are those of that table, whereas D and trimming came from the DNA. This sample lists around 130,000 clones; about 93% were detected once. The ten largest clones capture more than 3.5% of the sample.

The time point tag for this specimen amounts to: about 28 days (+/-7) after the second vaccine dose. The sample's treatment or condition label, decoded: meningococcal conjugate vaccine given as trial control. Samples from vaccinated people were obtained from the UK trials COV001 and COV002, which included a single-blind randomized controlled phase 2/3 trial of AZD1222 (ChAdOx1 nCoV-19) in healthy adults. For TCRbeta chain sequencing, PBMC samples from trial participants were taken at day 0 and at day 28 after the second dose. This clone is a singleton in its sample. Its antigen has not been determined. No much larger clonotype is one base removed from it; base qualities were not supplied.

The TCR was taken from an adult who received the MenACWY meningococcal vaccine as a control. The starting material was peripheral blood, obtained 28 days after the second dose of the MenACWY control vaccine. In this chain, TRBV24-1 is recombined with TRBJ1-2, with the D gene too uncertain to name. The DNA sequence follows: TGTGCCACCAGTGCCTCAGGAGCGAACTATGGCTACACCTTC. The resulting protein is CATSASGANYGYTF.